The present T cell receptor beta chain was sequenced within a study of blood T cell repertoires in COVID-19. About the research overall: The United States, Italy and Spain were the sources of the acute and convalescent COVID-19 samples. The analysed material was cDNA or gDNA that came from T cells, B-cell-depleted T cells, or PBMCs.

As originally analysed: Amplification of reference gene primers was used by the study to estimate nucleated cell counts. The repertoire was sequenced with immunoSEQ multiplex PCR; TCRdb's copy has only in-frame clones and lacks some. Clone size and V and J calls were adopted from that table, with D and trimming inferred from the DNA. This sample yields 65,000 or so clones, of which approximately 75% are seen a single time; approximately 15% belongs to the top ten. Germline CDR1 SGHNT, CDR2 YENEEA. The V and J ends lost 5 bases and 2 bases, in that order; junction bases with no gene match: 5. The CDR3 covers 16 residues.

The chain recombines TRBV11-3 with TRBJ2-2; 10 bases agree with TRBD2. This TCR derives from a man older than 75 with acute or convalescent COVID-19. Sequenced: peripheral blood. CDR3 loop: CASSTRLAGNTGELFF. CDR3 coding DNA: TGTGCCAGCAGCACCCGACTAGCGGGTAACACCGGGGAGCTGTTTTTT.